This paragraph reports one T cell receptor beta chain. Some clones are missing from TCRdb's copy, which holds only in-frame ones; the method was immunoSEQ multiplex PCR. Among 90,000 to 120,000 clones listed, 90% to 95% were seen once. The CDR3 length is 12 residues. CDR1 and CDR2 from the germline V gene are SGHRS and YFSETQ. Trimming shortened V by 0 bases and J by 9 bases, and 7 bases separated the two germline ends. This specimen belongs to a study of T cell responses to AZD1222 COVID-19 vaccine. Material: peripheral blood, obtained on day 0 of AZD1222 vaccination. The chain employs TRBV5-1 and TRBJ2-1; D is unresolved. The sequence was collected from an adult in good health. The CDR3 here is CASSLEVGEQFF. CDR3 coding DNA: TGCGCCAGCAGCTTGGAGGTGGGTGAGCAGTTCTTC.